The rows below give T cell receptor beta chains drawn from one sample of a study of OX40 agonist ivuxolimab in advanced cancers. Assay: immunoSEQ multiplex PCR; the TCRdb copy retains only in-frame clones and omits some. The data hold about 76,000 clones, with around 86% observed a single time. Specimen: CD4+ or CD8+ T cells sorted from blood, collected in a trial of the OX40 agonist ivuxolimab. Receptors were obtained from an adult with an advanced solid tumor such as melanoma, head and neck, liver or kidney cancer. CDR3s include the opening cysteine and the closing phenylalanine or tryptophan. D genes are given only for firm matches. Some rows mark clone size as missing; the rest say once, few, many or name a class of expanded clone.

V	length	size	J	D	CDR3	DNA
TRBV27	15	.	TRBJ1-2	TRBD1	CASRFRDRARGGYTF	TGTGCCAGCAGATTCCGGGACAGAGCTCGTGGGGGCTACACCTTC
TRBV29-1	13	.	TRBJ1-4	.	CSANREVNEKLFF	TGCAGCGCCAACAGGGAAGTTAATGAAAAACTGTTTTTT
TRBV14	14	.	TRBJ2-7	.	CASSLASYSYEQYF	TGTGCCAGCAGCCTCGCTAGCTACTCCTACGAGCAGTACTTC
TRBV19	13	.	TRBJ2-5	TRBD1	CASSSQGEETQYF	TGTGCCAGTAGTAGCCAGGGGGAAGAGACCCAGTACTTC
TRBV7-8	13	.	TRBJ1-1	.	CASSLVRNTEAFF	TGTGCCAGCAGCTTAGTCAGGAACACTGAAGCTTTCTTT
TRBV6-1	15	.	TRBJ2-5	.	CASSGNSGYQETQYF	TGTGCCAGCAGTGGGAATAGCGGTTACCAAGAGACCCAGTACTTC
TRBV5-1	14	.	TRBJ1-1	.	CASSPRTDKPEAFF	TGCGCCAGCAGCCCCCGGACAGACAAGCCTGAAGCTTTCTTT
TRBV5-6	13	.	TRBJ2-3	.	CASSLPGSDTQYF	TGTGCCAGCAGCTTGCCGGGTTCAGATACGCAGTATTTT
TRBV7-9	14	.	TRBJ2-3	TRBD2	CASSWSGGTDTQYF	TGTGCCAGCAGCTGGAGCGGGGGGACAGATACGCAGTATTTT
TRBV4-3	16	.	TRBJ2-2	TRBD1	CASSPQQGPGTGELFF	TGCGCCAGCAGCCCCCAACAGGGGCCGGGCACCGGGGAGCTGTTTTTT
TRBV19	17	.	TRBJ2-5	.	CASSSIRGGGVKETQYF	TGTGCCAGTAGTTCCATCAGGGGAGGCGGCGTAAAAGAGACCCAGTACTTC
TRBV29-1	11	few	TRBJ1-2	.	CSVWSEVGYTF	TGCAGCGTTTGGTCAGAGGTTGGCTACACCTTC
TRBV19	17	.	TRBJ2-3	.	CASSPRVAPGETDTQYF	TGTGCCAGTAGTCCACGTGTGGCCCCTGGGGAGACAGATACGCAGTATTTT
TRBV10-2	14	.	TRBJ2-5	.	CASSESLAGVTQYF	TGCGCCAGCAGTGAGTCACTAGCAGGGGTGACCCAGTACTTC
TRBV7-2	15	.	TRBJ2-2	.	CASSLVGTSTGELFF	TGTGCCAGCAGCTTAGTGGGGACCTCCACCGGGGAGCTGTTTTTT
TRBV7-2	16	.	TRBJ1-4	.	CASSVGSLATNEKLFF	TGTGCCAGCAGCGTAGGGAGTCTGGCAACTAATGAAAAACTGTTTTTT
TRBV28	13	.	TRBJ2-1	.	CASMTGHYNEQFF	TGTGCCAGCATGACAGGACATTACAATGAGCAGTTCTTC
TRBV13	13	.	TRBJ1-2	.	CASSLGQNYGYTF	TGTGCCAGCAGCTTAGGTCAGAACTATGGCTACACCTTC
TRBV10-3	17	.	TRBJ2-1	.	CAISERMGRSSYNEQFF	TGTGCCATCAGTGAAAGGATGGGACGTAGCTCCTACAATGAGCAGTTCTTC
TRBV6-5	12	.	TRBJ2-7	.	CASSDISYEQYF	TGTGCCAGCAGTGACATTAGCTACGAGCAGTACTTC
TRBV18	14	.	TRBJ2-7	.	CASSLGEQGYEQYF	TGTGCCAGCTCACTCGGGGAACAGGGATACGAGCAGTACTTC
TRBV18	13	few	TRBJ1-2	TRBD1	CASSLQGNYGYTF	TGTGCCAGCTCCCTACAGGGGAACTATGGCTACACCTTC
TRBV6-5	13	.	TRBJ1-2	.	CASSPGRPSGYTF	TGTGCCAGCAGCCCGGGACGGCCGTCGGGCTACACCTTC
TRBV9	13	once	TRBJ1-4	.	CASSRGGNEKLFF	TGTGCCAGCAGCAGGGGAGGGAATGAAAAACTGTTTTTT
TRBV6-1	15	few	TRBJ1-3	TRBD1	CASRTGQGSGNTIYF	TGTGCCAGCAGAACCGGACAGGGCTCTGGAAACACCATATATTTT
TRBV5-8	15	.	TRBJ1-3	.	CASSLAGGAGNTIYF	TGTGCCAGCAGCTTGGCCGGGGGGGCCGGAAACACCATATATTTT
TRBV29-1	13	.	TRBJ1-2	.	CSVVKGEGYGYTF	TGCAGCGTTGTCAAAGGGGAAGGCTATGGCTACACCTTC
TRBV7-9	13	.	TRBJ2-7	.	CASSPRGGSEQYF	TGTGCCAGCAGCCCCAGGGGGGGGTCCGAGCAGTACTTC
TRBV6-5	15	.	TRBJ2-2	TRBD2	CASRGLAGSTGELFF	TGTGCCAGCAGAGGACTAGCGGGGTCCACCGGGGAGCTGTTTTTT
TRBV27	15	few	TRBJ1-5	.	CASTPAGYSNQPQHF	TGTGCCAGCACCCCGGCAGGGTATAGCAATCAGCCCCAGCATTTT
TRBV6-1	17	.	TRBJ1-5	.	CASSDQRGGGLDQPQHF	TGTGCCAGCAGTGATCAAAGAGGGGGAGGTTTGGATCAGCCCCAGCATTTT
TRBV5-4	18	.	TRBJ2-2	TRBD2	CASSLIAGDPLNTGELFF	TGTGCCAGCAGCTTAATAGCGGGGGACCCCCTTAACACCGGGGAGCTGTTTTTT
TRBV11-2	15	once	TRBJ1-1	.	CASSWGWALNTEAFF	TGTGCCAGCAGCTGGGGGTGGGCACTGAACACTGAAGCTTTCTTT
TRBV12-2	13	.	TRBJ1-1	.	CASRFSGNTEAFF	TGTGCAAGTCGCTTTAGTGGGAACACTGAAGCTTTCTTT
TRBV7-2	17	.	TRBJ1-4	TRBD1	CASSPTYPGTAFEKLFF	TGTGCCAGCAGCCCAACTTACCCCGGGACAGCCTTTGAAAAACTGTTTTTT
TRBV5-1	15	few	TRBJ2-5	TRBD1	CASTLTGVFQETQYF	TGCGCCAGCACCCTAACAGGGGTTTTTCAAGAGACCCAGTACTTC
TRBV4-2	17	.	TRBJ1-2	TRBD1	CASSPKRDGGGNYGYTF	TGTGCCAGCAGCCCCAAGCGGGACGGAGGGGGCAACTATGGCTACACCTTC
TRBV30	11	.	TRBJ1-2	TRBD1	CAWSGQGGYTF	TGTGCCTGGAGTGGACAGGGTGGCTACACCTTC
TRBV18	14	.	TRBJ2-7	.	CASSPPQGSYEQYF	TGTGCCAGCTCACCCCCACAGGGATCTTACGAGCAGTACTTC
TRBV4-1	15	.	TRBJ2-3	.	CASSHEDSGTDTQYF	TGCGCCAGCAGCCACGAGGACAGCGGCACAGATACGCAGTATTTT
TRBV27	15	few	TRBJ1-5	TRBD1	CASSLTWDRGQPQHF	TGTGCCAGCAGTTTAACATGGGACAGGGGTCAGCCCCAGCATTTT
TRBV2	13	few	TRBJ1-6	.	CASMGTLNSPLHF	TGTGCCAGCATGGGTACGCTTAATTCACCCCTCCACTTT
TRBV7-3	16	.	TRBJ2-5	.	CASSLTPSREVETQYF	TGTGCCAGCAGCTTAACCCCTTCTAGGGAGGTAGAGACCCAGTACTTC
TRBV5-1	16	.	TRBJ2-2	.	CASSLAGAPNTGELFF	TGCGCCAGCAGCTTGGCTGGAGCCCCGAACACCGGGGAGCTGTTTTTT
TRBV6-6	16	.	TRBJ2-3	TRBD1	CASSYSSTGGFDTQYF	TGTGCCAGCAGTTACTCATCGACAGGGGGCTTCGATACGCAGTATTTT
TRBV5-6	13	.	TRBJ1-1	.	CASSLGGNTEAFF	TGTGCCAGCAGCTTGGGGGGGAACACTGAAGCTTTCTTT
TRBV11-2	14	.	TRBJ1-1	TRBD1	CASSSNQGAGEAFF	TGTGCCAGCAGCTCAAACCAGGGGGCGGGTGAAGCTTTCTTT
TRBV5-4	16	once	TRBJ2-2	TRBD1	CASSLRQGVSTGELFF	TGTGCCAGCAGCCTCAGACAGGGGGTCAGCACCGGGGAGCTGTTTTTT
TRBV18	21	.	TRBJ2-1	TRBD1	CASSPPYGTGKLQGSYNEQFF	TGTGCCAGCTCACCACCTTACGGGACAGGGAAATTGCAGGGCTCCTACAATGAGCAGTTCTTC
TRBV6-5	14	.	TRBJ2-1	.	CASSSLRSYNEQFF	TGTGCCAGCAGTTCCCTGCGCAGCTACAATGAGCAGTTCTTC
TRBV4-2	15	.	TRBJ2-3	TRBD2	CASSQQRGSTDTQYF	TGTGCCAGCAGCCAGCAGCGGGGCAGCACAGATACGCAGTATTTT
TRBV28	16	.	TRBJ2-3	TRBD2	CASSSARGGKTDTQYF	TGTGCCAGCAGTTCCGCCCGGGGGGGCAAGACAGATACGCAGTATTTT
TRBV28	14	.	TRBJ2-7	TRBD1	CASSPGDRAYEQYF	TGTGCCAGCAGTCCCGGGGACAGGGCTTACGAGCAGTACTTC
TRBV6-5	14	.	TRBJ2-3	TRBD2	CASSPSGGKDTQYF	TGTGCCAGCAGCCCGAGCGGGGGGAAAGATACGCAGTATTTT